This T cell receptor (beta chain) was documented in a study of STAT5B mutations in CD4+ large granular lymphocyte leukemia. Clones were sequenced by immunoSEQ multiplex PCR, and TCRdb holds only the in-frame ones, with some missing. The top ten hold about 6% of the sample, which has tens of thousands of clones, 65% to 80% seen once. From germline, CDR1 is MNHNY and CDR2 SVGAGI (reference sequence). This CDR3 is built from 14 residues. With 6 bases clipped from V and 0 bases from J, the junction kept 1 base outside the gene matches. The rearrangement uses TRBV6-6 and TRBJ1-4, with 7 bases identical to TRBD1. Sequences were obtained from CD4+ T cells from blood buffy coats. The TCR was taken from a human donor in good health. The CDR3 sequence: CASRDRATNEKLFF. CDR3 in DNA: TGTGCCAGCAGAGACAGGGCAACTAATGAAAAACTGTTTTTT.